This T cell receptor (beta chain) was documented in a study of shared clonotypes between healthy human individuals. Study-level information: Each donor had three CD4 naive, three CD4 memory, two CD8 naive and one CD8 memory plate.

Trimming cost V 10 bases and J 3 bases; bases outside gene matches: 5. CDR1 and CDR2 from the germline V gene are MNHEY and SMNVEV (reference sequence). This CDR3 is 14 amino acids long. Data came from immunoSEQ multiplex PCR; TCRdb stores just in-frame clones and leaves some out. The sample lists 600,000 to 700,000 clones, 73% occurring once. Specimen: memory CD4+ T cells sorted from blood. The subset here: CD45RA-negative fraction. The rearrangement joins TRBV27 to TRBJ2-1; 11 bases align to TRBD2. The source is a woman aged 25 to 39 in good health. The CDR3 DNA is TGTGCCATCCTAGCGGGAGGCCTCTACAATGAGCAGTTCTTC. Translating it yields CAILAGGLYNEQFF.